The 7 T cell receptor beta chains listed next were all sequenced from one sample in a study of Ad26.COV2.S vaccination and SARS-CoV-2 variants. Treatment here: roughly 18 received Ad26.COV2.S at low or high dose, single or two shots; 5 received placebo; per-sample allocation not given. The investigators took samples on day 63 after the first vaccine or placebo injection. Only in-frame clones appear in the TCRdb table, and some are missing; sequencing was by immunoSEQ multiplex PCR. The sample holds over 400,000 clones; roughly 91% are singletons and the top ten take less than 4.5%. The sequencing here drew on peripheral blood, taken in a trial of Ad26.COV2.S vaccine versus placebo. The source is a person aged 18-65 years who received the Ad26.COV2.S COVID-19 vaccine or a placebo.

The J gene is TRBJ2-7, the V gene TRBV5-4; 12 bases fit TRBD2. CDR3 length equals 16 residues. Trimming at V came to 0 bases and at J to 6 bases, leaving 7 bases not matched to a gene. Germline V gene sequence: CDR1 SGHNT, CDR2 YYREEE (reference sequence). CDR3 bases: TGTGCCAGCAGCTTGGGTGGGACTAGCGGGTCTCTCGAGCAGTACTTC. It encodes CASSLGGTSGSLEQYF. The full variable domain, with the rest looked up from reference TRBV5-4 and TRBJ2-7, is ETGVTQSPTHLIKTRGQQVTLRCSSQSGHNTVSWYQQALGQGPQFIFQYYREEENGRGNFPPRFSGLQFPNYSSELNVNALELDDSALYLCASSLGGTSGSLEQYFGPGTRLTVT.

CDR3 region: CSASPGGRAGNEQFF. The CDR3 DNA reads TGCAGTGCTAGTCCGGGCGGGAGGGCCGGGAATGAGCAGTTCTTC. The genes are TRBV20-1 and TRBJ2-1, with 9 bases identical to TRBD2. The CDR3 covers 15 residues. Germline values: CDR1 DFQATT, CDR2 SNEGSKA (reference sequence). The junction had 10 bases not matched to a gene; V was cut back by 3 bases and J by 7 bases.

The rearrangement joins TRBV7-6 to TRBJ2-5; 11 bases align to TRBD1. Germline CDR1 reads SGHVS; CDR2 reads FNYEAQ. The V segment lost 5 bases and the J segment 7 bases; nucleotides outside the gene matches: 12. The CDR3 has 16 amino acids. DNA for the CDR3: TGTGCCAGCAGCAAAAATCAGCCGGGACAGGGGGTGACCCAGTACTTC. Amino acids: CASSKNQPGQGVTQYF.

The chain is built from TRBV28 and TRBJ1-2, with a weak D call TRBD1 (5 bases). Germline V lookup: CDR1 MDHEN, CDR2 SYDVKM. V lost 3 bases and J 4 bases, leaving 12 bases between the germline ends. This CDR3 has 14 residues. CDR3 sequence: CASSLPGTVYGYTF. CDR3 sequence (DNA): TGTGCCAGCAGTTTGCCAGGGACGGTCTATGGCTACACCTTC.

CDR3 sequence reads: CALKREAYEQYF. The CDR3 DNA sequence: TGTGCCCTGAAACGGGAAGCCTACGAGCAGTACTTC. J is TRBJ2-7 and V is TRBV24-1; possible D gene TRBD2, 5 bases. V lost 12 bases to trimming and J lost 2 bases, with 13 bases between them. The CDR3 contains 12 residues. Germline-derived CDR1 and CDR2 are KGHDR and SFDVKD.

A single count supports this clone. Other DNA sequences in this sample translate to the same CDR3. J is TRBJ1-2 and V is TRBV5-1, with D uncertain. V lost 0 bases and J lost 2, with 5 bases in between. This CDR3 is 13 amino acids long. Germline assignment: CDR1 SGHRS and CDR2 YFSETQ. CDR3: CASSLGQNYGYTF. The CDR3 bases are TGCGCCAGCAGCTTGGGACAAAACTATGGCTACACCTTC. The variable domain in full, with the rest retrieved from reference TRBV5-1 and TRBJ1-2, is KAGVTQTPRYLIKTRGQQVTLSCSPISGHRSVSWYQQTPGQGLQFLFEYFSETQRNKGNFPGRFSGRQFSNSRSEMNVSTLELGDSALYLCASSLGQNYGYTFGSGTRLTVV.

The chain links TRBV7-9 to TRBJ2-5; D remains unclear. The V and J ends lost 3 bases and 1 base respectively, with 9 bases between them. The CDR3 sequence is 14 residues long. CDR1 is SEHNR, CDR2 FQNEAQ, per germline (reference sequence). CDR3 bases: TGTGCCAGCAGCTTCGGTCCCTCCCAAGAGACCCAGTACTTC. Translating gives CASSFGPSQETQYF.